The 7 T cell receptor beta chains presented below share a single source sample, sequenced in a study of technical replicates of blood from a handful of donors. The repertoire was sequenced with immunoSEQ multiplex PCR; TCRdb's copy has only in-frame clones and lacks some. This table has about 56,000 clones, 90% to 95% appearing once. The sequenced material came from PBMCs. The receptors derive from a human donor in good health. Some clones in this sample may be carry-over from other donors' samples.

The rearrangement links TRBV4-3 to TRBJ1-5, with a weak D call TRBD1 (5 bases). Germline V gene sequence: CDR1 LGHNA, CDR2 YSLEER. The V end lost 3 bases, the J end lost 6 bases, and 15 bases lay between the germline ends. There are 15 residues in the CDR3. CDR3 bases: TGCGCCAGCAGCCACCGAAAAGGGGATAGTCAGCCCCAGCATTTT. This gives the protein CASSHRKGDSQPQHF.

The rearrangement joins TRBV6-1 to TRBJ2-7; D possibly corresponds to TRBD1 (6 bases). Looked up from germline, CDR1 is MNHNS and CDR2 is SASEGT. Trimming shortened V by 6 bases and J by 5 bases, and 17 bases separated the two germline ends. This CDR3 has 14 residues. The CDR3 is CASSNQQGPHEQYF. For the CDR3, the DNA is TGTGCCAGCAGCAACCAACAGGGTCCCCACGAGCAGTACTTC.

Note on this clone: This same CDR3 is encoded by further DNA sequences in the sample. The rearrangement uses TRBV5-1 and TRBJ1-2, with a possible D match to TRBD1 (6 bases). Between the trimmed V and J ends, which lost 4 bases and 6 bases, there was a span of 10 bases. The CDR3 sequence is 12 residues long. Germline-derived CDR1 and CDR2 are SGHRS and YFSETQ. This CDR3 reads CASSLQGDGYTF. The CDR3 DNA follows: TGCGCCAGCAGCCTACAGGGAGATGGCTACACCTTC. Using reference TRBV5-1 and TRBJ1-2 for the parts outside the CDR3, the full variable domain is KAGVTQTPRYLIKTRGQQVTLSCSPISGHRSVSWYQQTPGQGLQFLFEYFSETQRNKGNFPGRFSGRQFSNSRSEMNVSTLELGDSALYLCASSLQGDGYTFGSGTRLTVV.

This clone was counted once. The CDR3 DNA is TGTGCCAGCAGCGTTACCTTCAGGGGCAACACTGAAGCTTTCTTT. Protein: CASSVTFRGNTEAFF. The chain combines TRBV11-2 with TRBJ1-1, with D possibly matching TRBD1 (6 bases). The germline V gene encodes CDR1 SGHAT and CDR2 FQNNGV. Trimming cost V 5 bases and J 2 bases, with 15 bases left between them. The CDR3 extends over 15 amino acids.

The rearrangement uses TRBV6-1 and TRBJ1-1, with TRBD1 as a possible D gene (5 bases). V was pared by 3 bases and J by 0 bases, with 14 bases between. This CDR3 comprises 16 residues. From germline, CDR1 is MNHNS and CDR2 SASEGT. In DNA, the CDR3 is TGTGCCAGCAGTGATCCATTCAGGGTCGTGAACACTGAAGCTTTCTTT. Translation: CASSDPFRVVNTEAFF.

The chain has TRBV4-3 and TRBJ2-2, with TRBD2 matching over 8 bases. This CDR3 comprises 17 residues. V lost 3 bases and J lost 1; bases outside the gene matches: 7. From germline, CDR1 is LGHNA and CDR2 YSLEER. The CDR3 reads CASSQFGGGLNTGELFF. In nucleotides, the CDR3 is TGCGCCAGCAGCCAGTTCGGCGGGGGGCTGAACACCGGGGAGCTGTTTTTT.

CDR3 DNA: TGTGCCAGCAGCTCCAACTGGGGAGTAGCGGGGGGGAAGAATGAGCAGTTCTTC. Protein sequence: CASSSNWGVAGGKNEQFF. The chain joins TRBV11-1 to TRBJ2-1, with 11 bases fitting TRBD2. This CDR3 region has 18 residues. Unmatched junction bases numbered 15, after V lost 4 bases and J lost 7 bases. Germline values: CDR1 SGHAT, CDR2 FQDESV (reference sequence).